This is a list of T cell receptor beta chains from one sample in a study of cytomegalovirus exposure and HLA in healthy donors. TCRdb keeps only in-frame clones here, not all; method: immunoSEQ multiplex PCR. The table has about 160,000 clones, less than 85% seen once. The specimen was PBMCs. The source is a man aged 55 to 70 in good health and CMV-seronegative. Both conserved end residues are part of each CDR3. A D gene is named only where the DNA matches it firmly. Where a row states a size, it is once, few, many or the class of an expanded clone; other rows omit it.

D gene: TRBD1
J gene: TRBJ1-5
V gene: TRBV18
clone size: .
CDR3 DNA: TGTGCCAGCTCACCACGAATCCAGGACAGGGCTCAGAACAATCAGCCCCAGCATTTT
CDR3 protein: CASSPRIQDRAQNNQPQHF

D gene: TRBD2
J gene: TRBJ2-1
V gene: TRBV19
clone size: .
CDR3 DNA: TGTGCCAGTAGTTTTAGCGGGAGAACGTACAATGAGCAGTTCTTC
CDR3 protein: CASSFSGRTYNEQFF

D gene: TRBD2
J gene: TRBJ2-5
V gene: TRBV29-1
clone size: .
CDR3 DNA: TGCAGCGGATGGGGACTAGCGGGGACGACCCAGTACTTC
CDR3 protein: CSGWGLAGTTQYF

D gene: .
J gene: TRBJ2-5
V gene: TRBV7-3
clone size: once
CDR3 DNA: TGTGCCAGCAGCTTAGAGGCGAATTCTGAGACCCAGTACTTC
CDR3 protein: CASSLEANSETQYF

D gene: TRBD2
J gene: TRBJ2-3
V gene: TRBV10-2
clone size: .
CDR3 DNA: TGCGCCAGCAGTGGAGTAGCGGGAGTTTCAGATACGCAGTATTTT
CDR3 protein: CASSGVAGVSDTQYF

D gene: TRBD2
J gene: TRBJ2-2
V gene: TRBV9
clone size: few
CDR3 DNA: TGTGCCAGCAGCGCCAGATTACGGACTAGCGGGGGGGCTGGCGGGGAGCTGTTTTTT
CDR3 protein: CASSARLRTSGGAGGELFF

D gene: .
J gene: TRBJ2-7
V gene: TRBV20-1
clone size: .
CDR3 DNA: TGCAACGCGGGTGACTCCTACGAGCAGTACTTC
CDR3 protein: CNAGDSYEQYF

D gene: TRBD2
J gene: TRBJ2-1
V gene: TRBV29-1
clone size: .
CDR3 DNA: TGCAGCGTTGACCCTAGCGGGGTCTACAATGAGCAGTTCTTC
CDR3 protein: CSVDPSGVYNEQFF

D gene: .
J gene: TRBJ2-7
V gene: TRBV6-6
clone size: once
CDR3 DNA: TGTGCCAGCAGAACAAGGGGTTTGCGGGAGCAGTACTTC
CDR3 protein: CASRTRGLREQYF

D gene: TRBD2
J gene: TRBJ2-7
V gene: TRBV5-1
clone size: .
CDR3 DNA: TGCGCCAGCAGCTTGAATGATGGCGGGAGTAGTTACGAGCAGTACTTC
CDR3 protein: CASSLNDGGSSYEQYF

D gene: .
J gene: TRBJ2-2
V gene: TRBV29-1
clone size: .
CDR3 DNA: TGCAGCGTATCATGGGGCGACGGGGAGCTGTTTTTT
CDR3 protein: CSVSWGDGELFF

D gene: .
J gene: TRBJ2-7
V gene: TRBV10-2
clone size: .
CDR3 DNA: TGCGCCAGCAGTGAGTCGAGTCTCTTAGTCGCCGCCGAGCAGTACTTC
CDR3 protein: CASSESSLLVAAEQYF

D gene: TRBD1
J gene: TRBJ1-2
V gene: TRBV6-1
clone size: few
CDR3 DNA: TGTGCCAGCACCGGGACAGGGTCGAAGTATGGCTACACCTTC
CDR3 protein: CASTGTGSKYGYTF

D gene: TRBD1
J gene: TRBJ2-1
V gene: TRBV29-1
clone size: .
CDR3 DNA: TGCAGCGTTGTAAAAGGGGGACAGGGGGACCCGTTCTTC
CDR3 protein: CSVVKGGQGDPFF

D gene: .
J gene: TRBJ1-6
V gene: TRBV10-3
clone size: .
CDR3 DNA: TGTGCCATCAGTGAACAGGGCGGCAGGGTTTCCAGTTTT
CDR3 protein: CAISEQGGRVSSF

D gene: TRBD1
J gene: TRBJ1-2
V gene: TRBV28
clone size: .
CDR3 DNA: TGTGCCAGCAGTCCCCCCGGCAGGGGGCACGGCTACACCTTC
CDR3 protein: CASSPPGRGHGYTF

D gene: TRBD1
J gene: TRBJ2-7
V gene: TRBV28
clone size: .
CDR3 DNA: TGTGCCAGCAGACGTACCGTCGACAGGGATTTTCGCGAGCAGTACTTC
CDR3 protein: CASRRTVDRDFREQYF

D gene: TRBD2
J gene: TRBJ2-1
V gene: TRBV7-2
clone size: .
CDR3 DNA: TGTGCCAGCACCCGAACTAGCGGGAGCATCAATGAGCAGTTCTTC
CDR3 protein: CASTRTSGSINEQFF

D gene: .
J gene: TRBJ2-2
V gene: TRBV7-2
clone size: .
CDR3 DNA: TGTGCCAGCAGCTTAAGTTCCGGGTACACCGGGGAGCTGTTTTTT
CDR3 protein: CASSLSSGYTGELFF

D gene: .
J gene: TRBJ1-4
V gene: TRBV7-2
clone size: .
CDR3 DNA: TGTGCCAGCAGCTTAGGGCCTCCGGGTCTGGGTGAAAAACTGTTTTTT
CDR3 protein: CASSLGPPGLGEKLFF

D gene: TRBD1
J gene: TRBJ2-2
V gene: TRBV19
clone size: few
CDR3 DNA: TGTGCCAGTAGTTCGCGACAGGGGACCGGGGAGCTGTTTTTT
CDR3 protein: CASSSRQGTGELFF

D gene: .
J gene: TRBJ2-3
V gene: TRBV30
clone size: .
CDR3 DNA: TGTGCCTGGAGTGTAATAACCCCAGGTACGCAGTATTTT
CDR3 protein: CAWSVITPGTQYF

D gene: TRBD2
J gene: TRBJ2-5
V gene: TRBV6-5
clone size: .
CDR3 DNA: TGTGCCAGCAGTTACTCCGGGACTAGCGGAGAGATAAACTTC
CDR3 protein: CASSYSGTSGEINF

D gene: .
J gene: TRBJ1-2
V gene: TRBV10-3
clone size: .
CDR3 DNA: TGTGCCAGTACCCTTGGGGCGTCCCCAAGAGGCTACACCTTC
CDR3 protein: CASTLGASPRGYTF

D gene: .
J gene: TRBJ1-3
V gene: TRBV5-4
clone size: .
CDR3 DNA: TGTGCCAGCAGCTACGACAGAGAGAGCTCTGGAAACACCATATATTTT
CDR3 protein: CASSYDRESSGNTIYF

D gene: .
J gene: TRBJ2-1
V gene: TRBV11-2
clone size: few
CDR3 DNA: TGTGCCAGCAGCCTGACTACTTACAATGAGCAGTTCTTC
CDR3 protein: CASSLTTYNEQFF

D gene: .
J gene: TRBJ1-3
V gene: TRBV6-6
clone size: .
CDR3 DNA: TGTGCCAGCAGACTACAGGCACTCTCTGGAAACACCATATATTTT
CDR3 protein: CASRLQALSGNTIYF

D gene: TRBD1
J gene: TRBJ1-2
V gene: TRBV7-9
clone size: .
CDR3 DNA: TGTGCCAGCAGCTTAGCAGGGGGCGGCTACACCTTC
CDR3 protein: CASSLAGGGYTF

D gene: TRBD1
J gene: TRBJ1-4
V gene: TRBV6-5
clone size: .
CDR3 DNA: TGTGCCAGCAGTTACCGGGGGACAGGGAGGAGTGAAAAACTGTTTTTT
CDR3 protein: CASSYRGTGRSEKLFF

D gene: .
J gene: TRBJ2-6
V gene: TRBV5-1
clone size: .
CDR3 DNA: TGCGCCAGCAGCGCCACGGGGATCGGGGCCAACGTCCTGACTTTC
CDR3 protein: CASSATGIGANVLTF

D gene: TRBD2
J gene: TRBJ2-3
V gene: TRBV27
clone size: few
CDR3 DNA: TGTGCCAGCAGTTTATTTCGGCAGGGACTAGCGGGCACAGATACGCAGTATTTT
CDR3 protein: CASSLFRQGLAGTDTQYF

D gene: .
J gene: TRBJ2-4
V gene: TRBV19
clone size: .
CDR3 DNA: TGTGCCAGTAACGTCGGGGGTCCAGGAGCCAAAAACATTCAGTACTTC
CDR3 protein: CASNVGGPGAKNIQYF

D gene: .
J gene: TRBJ1-3
V gene: TRBV9
clone size: .
CDR3 DNA: TGTGCCAGCAGCGTCACCGGGACACTTGGAAACACCATATATTTT
CDR3 protein: CASSVTGTLGNTIYF

D gene: TRBD2
J gene: TRBJ2-5
V gene: TRBV6-5
clone size: .
CDR3 DNA: TGTGCCAGCAGTTACACTAGCGGGGCTCAAGAGACCCAGTACTTC
CDR3 protein: CASSYTSGAQETQYF

D gene: .
J gene: TRBJ1-4
V gene: TRBV27
clone size: .
CDR3 DNA: TGTGCCAGCCTTAGCCTAGGGGAGGGGGATGAAAAACTGTTTTTT
CDR3 protein: CASLSLGEGDEKLFF

D gene: TRBD1
J gene: TRBJ2-1
V gene: TRBV5-1
clone size: .
CDR3 DNA: TGCGCCAGCAGCTTGCAGGGGGCAATCTACAATGAGCAGTTCTTC
CDR3 protein: CASSLQGAIYNEQFF

D gene: .
J gene: TRBJ2-1
V gene: TRBV29-1
clone size: .
CDR3 DNA: TGCAGCGTTGACTTACAAAAATATGAGCAGTTCTTC
CDR3 protein: CSVDLQKYEQFF

D gene: .
J gene: TRBJ2-5
V gene: TRBV6-7
clone size: .
CDR3 DNA: TGTGCCAGCAGTTACTCAAGCGGAGGGCAAGGGACCCAGTACTTC
CDR3 protein: CASSYSSGGQGTQYF

D gene: .
J gene: TRBJ2-2
V gene: TRBV27
clone size: few
CDR3 DNA: TGTGCCAGCAGTCCCCTTACGGGGGTCACCGGGGAGCTGTTTTTT
CDR3 protein: CASSPLTGVTGELFF

D gene: TRBD2
J gene: TRBJ2-2
V gene: TRBV27
clone size: .
CDR3 DNA: TGTGCCAGCAGTCCAGGACTAGCGGCCAACACCGGGGAGCTGTTTTTT
CDR3 protein: CASSPGLAANTGELFF

D gene: .
J gene: TRBJ1-1
V gene: TRBV5-1
clone size: .
CDR3 DNA: TGCGCCAGCAGCCCGACGAGGGTGAACACTGAAGCTTTCTTT
CDR3 protein: CASSPTRVNTEAFF

D gene: .
J gene: TRBJ2-7
V gene: TRBV28
clone size: .
CDR3 DNA: TGTGCCAGCAAGGGGTCCGCCCCCTACGAGCAGTACTTC
CDR3 protein: CASKGSAPYEQYF